The 5 T cell receptor beta chains presented below share a single source sample, sequenced in a study of OX40 agonist ivuxolimab in advanced cancers. Clones were sequenced by immunoSEQ multiplex PCR, and TCRdb holds only the in-frame ones, with some missing. The data contain some 50,000 clones, around 87% of them seen just once; the ten biggest clones take up roughly 13%. The specimen was CD4+ or CD8+ T cells sorted from blood, collected in a trial of the OX40 agonist ivuxolimab. The source of these receptors is an adult with an advanced solid tumor such as melanoma, head and neck, liver or kidney cancer.

The chain combines TRBV18 with TRBJ2-3; the D gene is possibly TRBD1 (6 bases). The CDR3 spans 14 residues. V was shortened by 2 bases and J by 7 bases, with 13 bases between the two germline ends. The germline V gene has CDR1 KGHSH and CDR2 LQKENI. This CDR3 reads CASSPKAGDYTQYF. The CDR3 DNA reads as TGTGCCAGCTCACCAAAAGCAGGGGATTATACGCAGTATTTT.

The rearrangement links TRBV6-4 to TRBJ2-3; D perhaps matches TRBD2 (5 bases). The CDR3 loop spans 14 amino acids. Germline V gene data show CDR1 as MRHNA and CDR2 as SNTAGT. V was cut by 6 bases and J by 0 bases, with 10 bases left in between. The CDR3 nucleotides are TGTGCCAGCAGACCCTCGGGGAGCACAGATACGCAGTATTTT. Residues: CASRPSGSTDTQYF.

V gene TRBV19 combines with J gene TRBJ2-7; D is possibly TRBD2 (6 bases). The length of the CDR3 is 13 residues. V was pared by 4 bases and J by 5 bases, with 12 bases between. Germline V lookup: CDR1 LNHDA, CDR2 SQIVND (reference sequence). The CDR3 loop reads CASSREDLNEQYF. CDR3 nucleotides: TGTGCCAGTAGTAGGGAGGATCTAAACGAGCAGTACTTC. The full variable domain, with the rest looked up from reference TRBV19 and TRBJ2-7, is DGGITQSPKYLFRKEGQNVTLSCEQNLNHDAMYWYRQDPGQGLRLIYYSQIVNDFQKGDIAEGYSVSREKKESFPLTVTSAQKNPTAFYLCASSREDLNEQYFGPGTRLTVT.

The chain links TRBV6-5 to TRBJ2-7; D gene unclear. This CDR3 is 15 amino acids long. The V gene lost 0 bases and the J gene lost 2 bases, with 11 bases spanning the gap. CDR1 and CDR2 from the germline V gene are MNHEY and SVGAGI. The CDR3 DNA reads TGTGCCAGCAGTTACTCCGCGGCTGACGCCTACGAGCAGTACTTC. This encodes CASSYSAADAYEQYF.

The chain employs TRBV27 and TRBJ1-1; perhaps TRBD1 as D (5 bases). Trimming shortened V by 6 bases and J by 4 bases, and 15 bases separated the two germline ends. CDR3 length equals 14 residues. Germline loops: CDR1 MNHEY, CDR2 SMNVEV (reference sequence). DNA of the CDR3: TGTGCCAGCAGCCGTGACAGAAAAACCACTGAAGCTTTCTTT. Protein: CASSRDRKTTEAFF.